This TCR beta chain originates from a study of blood T cell repertoires in COVID-19. For the study at large: Sources were T cells, B-cell-depleted T cells, or PBMCs; the material itself was cDNA or gDNA.

V was cut by 0 bases and J by 2 bases, with 7 bases left in between. CDR1 and CDR2 (germline): GTSNPN, SVGIG (reference sequence). The CDR3 sequence is 13 residues long. A Seattle source enrolled patients during active infection and followed them longitudinally. The method was immunoSEQ multiplex PCR; TCRdb's version includes in-frame clones alone and lacks a portion of them. There are tens of thousands of clones in the sample; 70% to 85% occur only once, and around a tenth lies in the top ten. Sequenced: peripheral blood. J is TRBJ1-2 and V is TRBV30; D unresolved. The sequence was collected from an elderly man with COVID-19, enrolled during active disease. CDR3 in amino acids: CAWSVGRNYGYTF. The CDR3, as DNA: TGTGCCTGGAGTGTGGGCAGAAACTATGGCTACACCTTC.